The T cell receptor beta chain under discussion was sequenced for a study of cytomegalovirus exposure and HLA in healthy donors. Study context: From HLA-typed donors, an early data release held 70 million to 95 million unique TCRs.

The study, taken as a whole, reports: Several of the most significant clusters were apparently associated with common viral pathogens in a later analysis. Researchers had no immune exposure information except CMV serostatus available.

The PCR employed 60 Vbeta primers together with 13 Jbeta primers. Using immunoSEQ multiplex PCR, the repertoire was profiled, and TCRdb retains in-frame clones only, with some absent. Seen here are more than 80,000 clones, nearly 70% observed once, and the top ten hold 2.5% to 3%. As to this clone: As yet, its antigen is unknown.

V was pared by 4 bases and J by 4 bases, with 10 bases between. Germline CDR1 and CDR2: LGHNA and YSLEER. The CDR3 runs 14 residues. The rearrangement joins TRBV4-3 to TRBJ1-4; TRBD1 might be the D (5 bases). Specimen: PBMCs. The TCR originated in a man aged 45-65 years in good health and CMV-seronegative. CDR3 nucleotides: TGCGCCAGCAGCCCCCGGGGGTATAATGAAAAACTGTTTTTT. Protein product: CASSPRGYNEKLFF.